The source of this TCR beta chain is a study of T cells of healthy individuals. This CDR3 is built from 13 residues. Germline CDR1 is MNHEY and CDR2 is SVGAGI. With 8 bases removed from V and 3 bases from J, the gap between germline ends came to 11 bases. This clonotype showed up just a few times. TCRdb re-analysed the 5' RACE reads in MiXCR, keeping a single row per CDR3 protein. The sample contains around 100,000 distinct CDR3 sequences, approximately 15% of which appear only once. The J gene is TRBJ1-5, the V gene TRBV6-5; D not certain. The TCR comes from a human donor in good health. CDR3 region: CASQRGNNQPQHF. CDR3 nucleotide sequence: TGTGCCAGCCAACGGGGTAACAATCAGCCCCAGCATTTT.